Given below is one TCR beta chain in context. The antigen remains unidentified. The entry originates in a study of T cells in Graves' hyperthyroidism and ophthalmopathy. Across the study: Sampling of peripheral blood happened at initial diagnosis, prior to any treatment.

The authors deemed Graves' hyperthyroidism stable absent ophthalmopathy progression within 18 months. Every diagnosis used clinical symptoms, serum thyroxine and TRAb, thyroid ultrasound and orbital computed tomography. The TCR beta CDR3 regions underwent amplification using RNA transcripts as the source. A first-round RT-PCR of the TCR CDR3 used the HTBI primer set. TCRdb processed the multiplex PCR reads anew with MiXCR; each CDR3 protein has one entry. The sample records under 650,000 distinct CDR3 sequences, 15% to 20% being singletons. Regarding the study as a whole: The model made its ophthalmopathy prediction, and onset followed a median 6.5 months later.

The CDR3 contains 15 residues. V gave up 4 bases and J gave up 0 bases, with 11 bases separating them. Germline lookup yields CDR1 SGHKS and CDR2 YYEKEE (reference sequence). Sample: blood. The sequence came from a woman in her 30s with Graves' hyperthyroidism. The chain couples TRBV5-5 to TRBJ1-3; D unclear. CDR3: CASSPRWTSGNTIYF. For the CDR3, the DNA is TGTGCCAGCAGCCCCCGGTGGACCTCTGGAAACACCATATATTTT.